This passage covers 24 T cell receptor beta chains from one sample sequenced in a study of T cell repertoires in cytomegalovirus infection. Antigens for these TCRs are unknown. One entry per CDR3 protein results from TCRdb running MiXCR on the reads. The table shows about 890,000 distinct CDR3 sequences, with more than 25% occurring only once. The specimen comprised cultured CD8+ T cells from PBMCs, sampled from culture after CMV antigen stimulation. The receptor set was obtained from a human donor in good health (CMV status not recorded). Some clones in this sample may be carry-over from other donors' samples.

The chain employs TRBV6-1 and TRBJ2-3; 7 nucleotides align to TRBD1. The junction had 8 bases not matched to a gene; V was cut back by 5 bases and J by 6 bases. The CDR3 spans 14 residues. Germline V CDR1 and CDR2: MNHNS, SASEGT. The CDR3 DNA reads TGTGCCAGCAGTCAACGGACAGGTATGGATACGCAGTATTTT. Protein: CASSQRTGMDTQYF.

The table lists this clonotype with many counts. CDR3 amino acids: CASSYIDRYTEAFF. For the CDR3, the DNA is TGTGCCAGCAGTTACATCGACAGATACACTGAAGCTTTCTTT. This rearrangement joins TRBV6-2 or TRBV6-3 to TRBJ1-1, with D possibly matching TRBD1 (5 bases). The CDR3 is 14 residues long. V lost 2 bases and J 3 bases, leaving 10 bases between the germline ends. Germline CDR1 is MNHEY and CDR2 is SVGEGT.

The CDR3 is CASSYDASGNTIYF. CDR3 DNA: TGTGCCAGCAGTTACGACGCCTCTGGAAACACCATATATTTT. The chain combines TRBV6-6 with TRBJ1-3; no clear D. The CDR3 extends over 14 amino acids. CDR1 MNHNY and CDR2 SVGAGI come from the germline V gene (reference sequence). V was pared by 2 bases and J by 0 bases, with 5 bases between.

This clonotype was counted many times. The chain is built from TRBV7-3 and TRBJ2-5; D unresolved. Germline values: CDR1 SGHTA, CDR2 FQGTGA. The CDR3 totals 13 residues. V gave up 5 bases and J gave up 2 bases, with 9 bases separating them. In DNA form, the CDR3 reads TGTGCCAGCAGCCCCACACTTCAAGAGACCCAGTACTTC. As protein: CASSPTLQETQYF.

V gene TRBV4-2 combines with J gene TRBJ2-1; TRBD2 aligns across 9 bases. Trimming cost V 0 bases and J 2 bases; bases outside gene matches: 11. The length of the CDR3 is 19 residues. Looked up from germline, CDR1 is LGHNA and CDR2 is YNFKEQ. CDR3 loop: CASSQDHALQRGAYNEQFF. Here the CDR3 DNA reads TGTGCCAGCAGCCAAGATCATGCCCTACAGCGGGGGGCCTACAATGAGCAGTTCTTC.

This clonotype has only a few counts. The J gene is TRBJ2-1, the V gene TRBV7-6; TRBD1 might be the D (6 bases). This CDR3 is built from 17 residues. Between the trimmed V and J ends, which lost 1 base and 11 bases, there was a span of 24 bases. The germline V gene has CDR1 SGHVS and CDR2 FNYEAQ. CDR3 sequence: CASSLGFTGLAGIQQFF. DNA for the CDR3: TGTGCCAGCAGCTTAGGGTTCACAGGGCTAGCCGGGATCCAGCAGTTCTTC.

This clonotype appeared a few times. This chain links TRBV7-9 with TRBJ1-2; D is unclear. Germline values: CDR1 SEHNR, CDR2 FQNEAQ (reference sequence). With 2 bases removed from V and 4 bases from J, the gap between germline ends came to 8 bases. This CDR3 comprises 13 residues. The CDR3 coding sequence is TGTGCCAGCAGCTTAATACAGTCCTATGGCTACACCTTC. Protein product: CASSLIQSYGYTF.

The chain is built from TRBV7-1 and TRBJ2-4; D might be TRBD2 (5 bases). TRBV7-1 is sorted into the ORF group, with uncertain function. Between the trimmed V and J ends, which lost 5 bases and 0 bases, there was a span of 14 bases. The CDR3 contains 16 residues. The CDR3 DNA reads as TGTGCCAGCAGCCTGTCAGCAGGACTAGCCAAAAACATTCAGTACTTC. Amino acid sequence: CASSLSAGLAKNIQYF.

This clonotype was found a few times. As DNA, the CDR3 is TGTGCCAGCAGCCAAGATCGGCGAGTTGAAGCTTTCTTT. It is translated as CASSQDRRVEAFF. The genes are TRBV3-1 and TRBJ1-1, with D unresolved. The V gene lost 0 bases and the J gene lost 7 bases, with 9 bases spanning the gap. CDR1 and CDR2 from the germline V gene are LGHDT and YNNKEL (reference sequence). The CDR3 is 13 residues long.

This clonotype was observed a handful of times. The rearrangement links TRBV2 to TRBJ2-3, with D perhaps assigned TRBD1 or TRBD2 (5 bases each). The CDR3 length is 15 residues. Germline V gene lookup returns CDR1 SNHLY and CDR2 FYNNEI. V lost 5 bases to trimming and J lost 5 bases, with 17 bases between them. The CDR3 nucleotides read TGTGCCAGCAGTCTCCTCGGGACGGCTGAAGATACGCAGTATTTT. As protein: CASSLLGTAEDTQYF.

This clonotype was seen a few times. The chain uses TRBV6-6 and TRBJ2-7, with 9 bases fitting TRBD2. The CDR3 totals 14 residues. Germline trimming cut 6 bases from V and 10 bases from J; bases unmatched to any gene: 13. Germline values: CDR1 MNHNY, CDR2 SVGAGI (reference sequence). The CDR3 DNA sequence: TGTGCCAGCAGATCAGGGAGCGGGGGGCTAAATCAGTACGTC. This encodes CASRSGSGGLNQYV.

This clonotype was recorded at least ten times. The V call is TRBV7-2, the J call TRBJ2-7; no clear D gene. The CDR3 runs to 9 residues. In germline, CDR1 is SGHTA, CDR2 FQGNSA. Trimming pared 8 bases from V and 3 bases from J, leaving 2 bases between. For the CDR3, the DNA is TGTGCCAGCTACTACGAGCAGTACTTC. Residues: CASYYEQYF.

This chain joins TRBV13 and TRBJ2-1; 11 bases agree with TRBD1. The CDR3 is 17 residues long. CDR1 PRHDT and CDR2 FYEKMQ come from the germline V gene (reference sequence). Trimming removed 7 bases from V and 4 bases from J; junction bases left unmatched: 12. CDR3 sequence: CASTSNLGQGEYNEQFF. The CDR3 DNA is TGTGCCAGCACCTCCAATCTGGGACAGGGGGAGTACAATGAGCAGTTCTTC. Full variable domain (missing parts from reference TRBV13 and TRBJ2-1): AAGVIQSPRHLIKEKRETATLKCYPIPRHDTVYWYQQGPGQDPQFLISFYEKMQSDKGSIPDRFSAQQFSDYHSELNMSSLELGDSALYFCASTSNLGQGEYNEQFFGPGTRLTVL.

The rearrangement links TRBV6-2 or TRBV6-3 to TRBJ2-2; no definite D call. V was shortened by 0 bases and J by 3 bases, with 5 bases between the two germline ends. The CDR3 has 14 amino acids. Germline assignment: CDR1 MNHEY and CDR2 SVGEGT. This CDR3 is CASSYSLYTGELFF. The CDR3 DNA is TGTGCCAGCAGTTACTCCCTATACACCGGGGAGCTGTTTTTT.

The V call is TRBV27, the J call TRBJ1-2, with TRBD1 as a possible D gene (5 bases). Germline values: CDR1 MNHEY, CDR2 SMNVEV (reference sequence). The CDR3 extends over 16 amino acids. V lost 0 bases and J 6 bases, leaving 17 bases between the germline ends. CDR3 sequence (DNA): TGTGCCAGCAGTTTATCCATCGGGACTCTCTGGGATGGCTACACCTTC. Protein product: CASSLSIGTLWDGYTF.

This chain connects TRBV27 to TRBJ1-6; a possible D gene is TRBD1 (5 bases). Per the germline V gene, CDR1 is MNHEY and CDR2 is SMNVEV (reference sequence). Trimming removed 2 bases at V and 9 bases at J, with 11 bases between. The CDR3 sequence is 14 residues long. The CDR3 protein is CASSLGAAGSPLHF. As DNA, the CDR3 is TGTGCCAGCAGTTTAGGGGCGGCAGGTTCACCCCTCCACTTT.

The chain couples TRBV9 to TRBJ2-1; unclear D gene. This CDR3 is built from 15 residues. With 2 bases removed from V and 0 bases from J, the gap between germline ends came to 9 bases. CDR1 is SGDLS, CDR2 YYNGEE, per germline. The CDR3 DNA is TGTGCCAGCAGCGTCGTAGAGAGCTCCTACAATGAGCAGTTCTTC. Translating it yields CASSVVESSYNEQFF.

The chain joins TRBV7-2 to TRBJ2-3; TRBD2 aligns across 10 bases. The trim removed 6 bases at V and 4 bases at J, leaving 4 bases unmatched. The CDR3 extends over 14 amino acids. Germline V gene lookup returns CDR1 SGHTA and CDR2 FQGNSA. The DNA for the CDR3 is TGTGCCAGCAGTCCAGCGGGGGGGCCAGATACGCAGTATTTT. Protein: CASSPAGGPDTQYF.

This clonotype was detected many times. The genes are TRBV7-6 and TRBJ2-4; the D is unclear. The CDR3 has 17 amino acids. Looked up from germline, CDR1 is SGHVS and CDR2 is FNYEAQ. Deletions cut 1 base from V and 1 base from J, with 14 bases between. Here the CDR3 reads CASSLGESFGAKNIQYF. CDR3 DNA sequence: TGTGCCAGCAGCTTAGGAGAGTCCTTTGGGGCCAAAAACATTCAGTACTTC.

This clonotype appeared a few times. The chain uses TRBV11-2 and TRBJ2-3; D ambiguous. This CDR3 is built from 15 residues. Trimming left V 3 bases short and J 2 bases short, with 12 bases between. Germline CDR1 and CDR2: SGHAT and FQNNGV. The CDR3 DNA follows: TGTGCCAGCAGCTTGTGGGGTAGGGACACAGATACGCAGTATTTT. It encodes CASSLWGRDTDTQYF.

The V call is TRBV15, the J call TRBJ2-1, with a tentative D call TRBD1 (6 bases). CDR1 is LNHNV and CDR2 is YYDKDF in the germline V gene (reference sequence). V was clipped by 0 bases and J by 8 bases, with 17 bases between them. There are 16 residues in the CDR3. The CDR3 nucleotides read TGTGCCACCAGCAGAGATGCAGGGGCCCTGTACGATGAGCAGTTCTTC. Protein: CATSRDAGALYDEQFF.

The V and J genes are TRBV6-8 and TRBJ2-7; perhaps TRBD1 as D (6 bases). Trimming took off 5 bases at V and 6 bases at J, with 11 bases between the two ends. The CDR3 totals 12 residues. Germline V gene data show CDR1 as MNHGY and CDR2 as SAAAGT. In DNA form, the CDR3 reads TGTGCCAGCAGTAAAACAGGGATCGAGCAGTACGTC. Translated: CASSKTGIEQYV.

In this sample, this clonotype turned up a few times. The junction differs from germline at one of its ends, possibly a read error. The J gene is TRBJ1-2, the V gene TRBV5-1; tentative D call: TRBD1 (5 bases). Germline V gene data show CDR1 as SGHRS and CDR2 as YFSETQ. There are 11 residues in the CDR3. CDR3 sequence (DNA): TGCGCCAGCAGCGGAACAGGCGGCTCCACCTTC. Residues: CASSGTGGSTF.

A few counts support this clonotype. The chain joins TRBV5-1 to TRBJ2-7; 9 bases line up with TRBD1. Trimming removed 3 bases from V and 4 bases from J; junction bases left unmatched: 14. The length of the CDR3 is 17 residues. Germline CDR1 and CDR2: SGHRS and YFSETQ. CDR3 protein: CASSSYRGTGIPYEQYF. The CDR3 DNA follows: TGCGCCAGCAGCTCGTACCGCGGGACAGGGATTCCTTACGAGCAGTACTTC. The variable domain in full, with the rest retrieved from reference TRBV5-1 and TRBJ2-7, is KAGVTQTPRYLIKTRGQQVTLSCSPISGHRSVSWYQQTPGQGLQFLFEYFSETQRNKGNFPGRFSGRQFSNSRSEMNVSTLELGDSALYLCASSSYRGTGIPYEQYFGPGTRLTVT.